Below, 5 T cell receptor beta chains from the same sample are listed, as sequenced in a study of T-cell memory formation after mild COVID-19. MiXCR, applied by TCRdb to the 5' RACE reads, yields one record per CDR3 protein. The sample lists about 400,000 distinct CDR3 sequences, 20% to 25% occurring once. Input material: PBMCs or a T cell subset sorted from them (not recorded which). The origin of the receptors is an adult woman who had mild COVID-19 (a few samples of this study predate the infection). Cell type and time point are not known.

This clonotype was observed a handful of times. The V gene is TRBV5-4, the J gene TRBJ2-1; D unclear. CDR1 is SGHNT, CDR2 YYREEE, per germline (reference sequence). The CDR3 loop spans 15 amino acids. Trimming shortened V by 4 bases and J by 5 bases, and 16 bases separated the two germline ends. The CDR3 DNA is TGTGCCAGCAGCCCGAGGAAATTTGGGAACAATGAGCAGTTCTTC. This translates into CASSPRKFGNNEQFF.

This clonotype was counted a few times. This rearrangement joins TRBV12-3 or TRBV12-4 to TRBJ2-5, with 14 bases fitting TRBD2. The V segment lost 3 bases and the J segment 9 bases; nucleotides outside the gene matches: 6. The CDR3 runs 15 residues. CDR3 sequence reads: CASSLTSGGAGAQYF. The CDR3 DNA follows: TGTGCCAGCAGTTTGACTAGCGGGGGGGCGGGCGCCCAGTACTTC.

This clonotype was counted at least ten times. The CDR3: CASTKDRVSYEQYF. DNA for the CDR3: TGTGCCAGCACCAAGGACCGGGTGTCCTACGAGCAGTACTTC. V gene TRBV12-3 or TRBV12-4 combines with J gene TRBJ2-7; D not certain. The CDR3 totals 14 residues. Between the trimmed V and J ends, which lost 7 bases and 1 base, there was a span of 14 bases.

In DNA form, the CDR3 reads TGCGCCAGCAGCTTGGAGACTTTTTCTAGCACAGATACGCAGTATTTT. Translation gives CASSLETFSSTDTQYF. J is TRBJ2-3 and V is TRBV5-1; D gene unclear. The ends were cut back, 0 bases at V and 0 bases at J, with 11 bases in the middle. The CDR3 covers 16 residues. The germline V gene encodes CDR1 SGHRS and CDR2 YFSETQ.

DNA for the CDR3: TGTGCCAGCAGTAGAGTTGATACGCAGTATTTT. It is translated as CASSRVDTQYF. The chain has TRBV2 and TRBJ2-3; D call uncertain. Trimming shortened V by 5 bases and J by 6 bases, and 6 bases separated the two germline ends. In germline, CDR1 is SNHLY, CDR2 FYNNEI. This CDR3 comprises 11 residues.